Listed below are T cell receptor beta chains from one sample, sequenced in a study of control samples from healthy donors and cancer patients. The protocol was immunoSEQ multiplex PCR, while the TCRdb copy is restricted to in-frame clones and leaves out a portion. Of 400,000 to 500,000 clones listed, 90% are singletons. The sequenced material came from PBMCs. These receptors were collected from a man aged 35-49 years with head and neck cancer. Each CDR3 is given with its conserved first and last residue. The D gene is left open where the match is weak. Clone sizes are given selectively: once, few, many, or a class where the clone is expanded.

D	J	V	size	DNA	CDR3
.	TRBJ1-3	TRBV9	.	TGTGCCAGCAGCCCCCAGTTCCGCCTCTCTGGAAACACCATATATTTT	CASSPQFRLSGNTIYF
TRBD1	TRBJ1-1	TRBV7-2	once	TGTGCCAGCAGAAGAGACAGGGATGATAACACTGAAGCTTTCTTT	CASRRDRDDNTEAFF
.	TRBJ1-6	TRBV3-1/TRBV3-2	.	TGTGCCAGCAGCCAATTGGAGAATTCACCCCTCCACTTT	CASSQLENSPLHF
.	TRBJ2-1	TRBV19	.	TGTGCCAGTAGTTCCTCGGGGGCCGGTGAGCAGTTCTTC	CASSSSGAGEQFF
.	TRBJ1-2	TRBV28	.	TGTGCCAGTAGGAGTGGCGGCTCCTATGGCTACACCTTC	CASRSGGSYGYTF
.	TRBJ1-4	TRBV7-6	few	TGTGCCAGCAGCTTAGCCCTTGATGGATCAGGACGACTGTTTTTT	CASSLALDGSGRLFF
.	TRBJ2-2	TRBV11-3	few	TGTGCCAGCAGCGCGAGTGTCGTCACCGGGGAGCTGTTTTTT	CASSASVVTGELFF
TRBD1	TRBJ1-1	TRBV6-5	.	TGTGCCAGCAGGAGACAGGGACTTACTGAAGCTTTCTTT	CASRRQGLTEAFF
TRBD1	TRBJ2-1	TRBV6-1	few	TGTGCCAGCAGTGATCCAGGGGGAACCTACAATGAGCAGTTCTTC	CASSDPGGTYNEQFF
.	TRBJ2-2	TRBV4-1	.	TGCGCCAGCAGCCAAGCCGCCCTTTCGGTCCCCGGGGAGCTGTTTTTT	CASSQAALSVPGELFF
.	TRBJ2-2	TRBV7-3	.	TGTGCCAGCAGCCCTAATAGCGGAGCGAACACCGGGGAGCTGTTTTTT	CASSPNSGANTGELFF
.	TRBJ2-2	TRBV5-1	.	TGCGCCAGCAGCTTAGACAGACCGAACACCGGGGAGCTGTTTTTT	CASSLDRPNTGELFF
.	TRBJ2-7	TRBV11-3	.	TGTGCCAGCAGCCCTGGACAGAACTACGGGCAGTACTTC	CASSPGQNYGQYF
.	TRBJ2-1	TRBV11-3	.	TGTGCCAGCAGCGCCAGACTAGGGCCCCCCGTCGGCAATGAGCAGTTCTTC	CASSARLGPPVGNEQFF
TRBD1	TRBJ1-1	TRBV25-1	once	TGTGCCAGCAGTCCGAGAACAGGGGCGAACACTGAAGCTTTCTTT	CASSPRTGANTEAFF
.	TRBJ2-2	TRBV19	.	TGTGCCAGTAGTATCGGCCGGGCCGAGCTGTTTTTT	CASSIGRAELFF
.	TRBJ1-1	TRBV28	.	TGTGCCAGCAGTCCGAGGGTGGAGACTGAAGCTTTCTTT	CASSPRVETEAFF